Listed below are T cell receptor beta chains from one sample, sequenced in a study of shared clonotypes between healthy human individuals. Clones were sequenced by immunoSEQ multiplex PCR, and TCRdb holds only the in-frame ones, with some missing. The profile covers about 510,000 clones, with almost 97% appearing a single time and 0.055% to 0.075% taken by the ten largest. Sequencing was carried out using naive CD4+ T cells sorted from blood. These receptor sequences come from a woman aged 30 to 39 in good health. Both conserved end residues are trimmed from each CDR3. Clone size is shown for a subset of rows, as once, few, many or a class of expanded clone.

v_gene: TRBV5-1
j_gene: TRBJ2-7
len: 12
abundance: .
CDR3aa: ASSVGTGNWKQY

v_gene: TRBV6-5
j_gene: TRBJ2-2
len: 11
abundance: few
CDR3aa: ASSPLNTGELF

v_gene: TRBV6-5
j_gene: TRBJ1-5
len: 13
abundance: .
CDR3aa: ASSYKAGGNQPQH

v_gene: TRBV15
j_gene: TRBJ2-7
len: 14
abundance: .
CDR3aa: ATSRAPGGLYYEQY

v_gene: TRBV7-9
j_gene: TRBJ2-7
len: 12
abundance: .
CDR3aa: ASSLGANRDEQY

v_gene: TRBV6-1
j_gene: TRBJ2-1
len: 13
abundance: .
CDR3aa: ASSPGRRELNEQF

v_gene: TRBV27
j_gene: TRBJ2-4
len: 12
abundance: .
CDR3aa: ASSLKSGLNIQY

v_gene: TRBV18
j_gene: TRBJ2-7
len: 11
abundance: .
CDR3aa: ASSPQGTYEQY

v_gene: TRBV6-5
j_gene: TRBJ2-7
len: 8
abundance: once
CDR3aa: ASSFFWGY

v_gene: TRBV2
j_gene: TRBJ2-3
len: 13
abundance: .
CDR3aa: AKTGGTGEWDTQY

v_gene: TRBV5-4
j_gene: TRBJ1-2
len: 12
abundance: .
CDR3aa: ASSHPTGEYGYT

v_gene: TRBV6-5
j_gene: TRBJ2-7
len: 10
abundance: few
CDR3aa: ASRATSSEQY

v_gene: TRBV29-1
j_gene: TRBJ1-3
len: 14
abundance: .
CDR3aa: SVAPTRGGKGNTIY

v_gene: TRBV18
j_gene: TRBJ2-1
len: 12
abundance: .
CDR3aa: ASSPPSSGIEQF

v_gene: TRBV27
j_gene: .
len: 12
abundance: .
CDR3aa: ASSLAGLSYEQY

v_gene: TRBV11-3
j_gene: TRBJ2-5
len: 12
abundance: .
CDR3aa: ASSLGRVAETQY

v_gene: TRBV9
j_gene: TRBJ2-1
len: 12
abundance: .
CDR3aa: ASTASGTYNEQF

v_gene: TRBV7-9
j_gene: TRBJ1-3
len: 14
abundance: .
CDR3aa: ASRTSGTDSGNTIY

v_gene: TRBV7-9
j_gene: TRBJ1-1
len: 11
abundance: .
CDR3aa: ASRATQNTEAF

v_gene: TRBV28
j_gene: TRBJ2-5
len: 13
abundance: .
CDR3aa: ASSLERGFGETQY

v_gene: TRBV7-9
j_gene: TRBJ1-2
len: 14
abundance: .
CDR3aa: ASSPWTGQASYGYT

v_gene: TRBV19
j_gene: TRBJ2-7
len: 13
abundance: .
CDR3aa: ASSGLAAPSYEQY

v_gene: TRBV28
j_gene: TRBJ1-5
len: 14
abundance: .
CDR3aa: ASSFRVQLSNQPQH

v_gene: TRBV4-2
j_gene: TRBJ2-1
len: 10
abundance: .
CDR3aa: ASSQDRAEQF

v_gene: TRBV5-1
j_gene: TRBJ1-1
len: 12
abundance: .
CDR3aa: ASSIGPSNTEAF

v_gene: TRBV19
j_gene: TRBJ2-1
len: 11
abundance: .
CDR3aa: ASSIYPGNEQF

v_gene: TRBV14
j_gene: TRBJ1-1
len: 12
abundance: .
CDR3aa: ASSRDIPNTEAF

v_gene: TRBV5-1
j_gene: TRBJ1-1
len: 14
abundance: .
CDR3aa: ASSYDGGRGSAEAF

v_gene: TRBV2
j_gene: TRBJ2-7
len: 10
abundance: once
CDR3aa: ATEDTSYEQY

v_gene: TRBV5-1
j_gene: TRBJ2-2
len: 14
abundance: .
CDR3aa: ASSQTTSGGTGELF

v_gene: TRBV10-1
j_gene: TRBJ2-2
len: 12
abundance: .
CDR3aa: ASSEQGATGELF

v_gene: TRBV27
j_gene: TRBJ1-1
len: 17
abundance: .
CDR3aa: ASSLIPPWEGNMNTEAF

v_gene: TRBV5-1
j_gene: TRBJ2-3
len: 12
abundance: .
CDR3aa: ASSLGLDPDTQY

v_gene: TRBV23-1
j_gene: TRBJ2-5
len: 13
abundance: .
CDR3aa: ASLKGREGQGTQY

v_gene: TRBV2
j_gene: TRBJ2-7
len: 9
abundance: .
CDR3aa: ASSVSREQY

v_gene: TRBV19
j_gene: TRBJ2-7
len: 13
abundance: .
CDR3aa: ASSTGVAGDYEQY

v_gene: TRBV4-1
j_gene: TRBJ1-1
len: 12
abundance: .
CDR3aa: ASSPSPRDTEAF

v_gene: TRBV6-5
j_gene: TRBJ2-5
len: 10
abundance: .
CDR3aa: ASSYSPETQY

v_gene: TRBV18
j_gene: TRBJ1-5
len: 13
abundance: .
CDR3aa: ASSPGGHSNQPQH